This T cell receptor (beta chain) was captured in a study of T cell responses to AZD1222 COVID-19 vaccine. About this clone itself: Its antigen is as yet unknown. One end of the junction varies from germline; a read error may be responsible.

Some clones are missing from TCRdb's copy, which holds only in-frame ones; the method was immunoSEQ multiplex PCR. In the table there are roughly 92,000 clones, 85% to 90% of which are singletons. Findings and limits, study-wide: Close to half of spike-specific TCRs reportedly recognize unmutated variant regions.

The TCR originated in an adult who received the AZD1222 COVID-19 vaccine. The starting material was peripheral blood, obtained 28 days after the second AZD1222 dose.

The CDR3 loop is CASSQDGGRTEDF. CDR3 sequence (DNA): TGTGCCAGCAGCCAAGATGGCGGAAGGACCGAAGACTTC. The chain employs TRBV3-1 (or the pseudogene TRBV3-2) and TRBJ1-2, with no clear D. Germline V gene lookup returns CDR1 LGHDT and CDR2 YNNKEL (reference sequence). The CDR3 totals 13 residues.